One TCR beta chain is described in this entry. The antigen remains unidentified. These data originate in a study of CD4 T cells in relation to SARS-CoV-2 and coronaviruses. Using immunoSEQ multiplex PCR, the repertoire was profiled, and TCRdb retains in-frame clones only, with some absent. The table shows about 21,000 clones, with approximately 82% occurring only once. CD4+ T cells from unexposed donors were obtained before the COVID-19 pandemic (2011-2018). CD4+ T cells were isolated from the cells after about 11 days of culture. Unexposed-donor CD4+ T cells were probed with SARS-CoV-2 S/N and four cold-coronavirus spikes, cells permitting. This CDR3 has 15 amino acids. The germline CDR1 and CDR2 sequences are SEHNR and FQNEAQ (reference sequence). V lost 3 bases and J 2 bases, leaving 11 bases between the germline ends.

The genes are TRBV7-9 and TRBJ2-1; D might be TRBD2 (6 bases). Sequenced sample: CD4+ T cells from PBMCs, cultured in vitro. The source of this sequence is a human donor in good health. Here the CDR3 DNA reads TGTGCCAGCAGCTTGACTAGGATCACCTACAATGAGCAGTTCTTC. Its protein is CASSLTRITYNEQFF. Complete variable domain (other parts from reference TRBV7-9 and TRBJ2-1): DTGVSQNPRHKITKRGQNVTFRCDPISEHNRLYWYRQTLGQGPEFLTYFQNEAQLEKSRLLSDRFSAERPKGSFSTLEIQRTEQGDSAMYLCASSLTRITYNEQFFGPGTRLTVL.